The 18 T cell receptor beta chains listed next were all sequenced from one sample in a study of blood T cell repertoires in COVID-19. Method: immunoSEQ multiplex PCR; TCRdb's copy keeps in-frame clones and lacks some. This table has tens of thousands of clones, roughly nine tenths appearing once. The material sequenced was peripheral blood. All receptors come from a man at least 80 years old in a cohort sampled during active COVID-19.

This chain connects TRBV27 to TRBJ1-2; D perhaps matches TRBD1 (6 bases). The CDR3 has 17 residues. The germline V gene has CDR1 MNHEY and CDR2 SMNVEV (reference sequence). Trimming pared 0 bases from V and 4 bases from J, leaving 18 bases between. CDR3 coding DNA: TGTGCCAGCAGTTTATCGTTTGCGGGGGGCGCTCTCTATGGCTACACCTTC. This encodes CASSLSFAGGALYGYTF.

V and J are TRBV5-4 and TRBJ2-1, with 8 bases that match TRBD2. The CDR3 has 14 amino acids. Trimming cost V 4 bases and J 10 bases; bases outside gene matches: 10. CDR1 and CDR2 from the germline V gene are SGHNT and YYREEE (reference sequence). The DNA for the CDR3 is TGTGCCAGCAGCCCCCGGACGGGGGGGAGGGAGCAGTTCTTC. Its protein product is CASSPRTGGREQFF.

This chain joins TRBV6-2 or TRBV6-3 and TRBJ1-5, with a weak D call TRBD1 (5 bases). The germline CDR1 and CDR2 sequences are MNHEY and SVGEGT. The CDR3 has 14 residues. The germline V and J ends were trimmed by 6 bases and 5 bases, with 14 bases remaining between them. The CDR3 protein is CASSLTVSDQPQHF. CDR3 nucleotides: TGTGCCAGCAGCTTGACAGTTTCCGATCAGCCCCAGCATTTT.

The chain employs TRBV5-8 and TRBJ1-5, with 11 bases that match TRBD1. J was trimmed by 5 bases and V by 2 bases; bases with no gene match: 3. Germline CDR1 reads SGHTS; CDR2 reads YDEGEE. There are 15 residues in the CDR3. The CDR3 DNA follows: TGTGCCAGCAGCTTCCGGGACAGGGGGGATCAGCCCCAGCATTTT. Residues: CASSFRDRGDQPQHF.

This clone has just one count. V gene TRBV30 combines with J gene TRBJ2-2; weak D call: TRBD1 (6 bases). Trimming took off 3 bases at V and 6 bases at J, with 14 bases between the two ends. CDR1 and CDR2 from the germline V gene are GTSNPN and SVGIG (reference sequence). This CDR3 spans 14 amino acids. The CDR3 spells CAWRPGTRAGELFF. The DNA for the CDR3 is TGTGCCTGGAGGCCCGGGACACGGGCCGGGGAGCTGTTTTTT.

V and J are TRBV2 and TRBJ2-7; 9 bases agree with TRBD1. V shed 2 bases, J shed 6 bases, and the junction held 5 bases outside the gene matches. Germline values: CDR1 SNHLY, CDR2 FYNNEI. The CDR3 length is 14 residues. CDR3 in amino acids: CASSEWGQGLEQYF. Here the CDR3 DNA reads TGTGCCAGCAGTGAATGGGGACAGGGTCTCGAGCAGTACTTC. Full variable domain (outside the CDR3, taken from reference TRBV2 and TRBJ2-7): EPEVTQTPSHQVTQMGQEVILRCVPISNHLYFYWYRQILGQKVEFLVSFYNNEISEKSEIFDDQFSVERPDGSNFTLKIRSTKLEDSAMYFCASSEWGQGLEQYFGPGTRLTVT.

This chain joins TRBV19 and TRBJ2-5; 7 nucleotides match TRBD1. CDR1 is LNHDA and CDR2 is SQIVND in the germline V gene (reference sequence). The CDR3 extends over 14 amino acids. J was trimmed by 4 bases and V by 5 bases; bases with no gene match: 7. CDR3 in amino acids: CASSLTGNGETQYF. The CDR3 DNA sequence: TGTGCCAGTAGTTTGACAGGGAACGGAGAGACCCAGTACTTC. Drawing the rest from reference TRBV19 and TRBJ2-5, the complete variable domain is DGGITQSPKYLFRKEGQNVTLSCEQNLNHDAMYWYRQDPGQGLRLIYYSQIVNDFQKGDIAEGYSVSREKKESFPLTVTSAQKNPTAFYLCASSLTGNGETQYFGPGTRLLVL.

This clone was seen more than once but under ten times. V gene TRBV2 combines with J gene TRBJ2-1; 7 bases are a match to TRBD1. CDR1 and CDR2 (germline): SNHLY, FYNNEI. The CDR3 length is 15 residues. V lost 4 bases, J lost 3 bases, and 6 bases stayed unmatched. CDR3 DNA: TGTGCCAGCAGTGTACAGGGGTCTGGCTACAATGAGCAGTTCTTC. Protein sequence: CASSVQGSGYNEQFF. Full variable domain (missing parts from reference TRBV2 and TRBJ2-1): EPEVTQTPSHQVTQMGQEVILRCVPISNHLYFYWYRQILGQKVEFLVSFYNNEISEKSEIFDDQFSVERPDGSNFTLKIRSTKLEDSAMYFCASSVQGSGYNEQFFGPGTRLTVL.

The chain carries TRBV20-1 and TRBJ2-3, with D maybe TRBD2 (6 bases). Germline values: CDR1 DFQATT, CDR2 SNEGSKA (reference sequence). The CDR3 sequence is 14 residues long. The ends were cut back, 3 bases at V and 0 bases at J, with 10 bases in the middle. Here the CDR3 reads CSASGGRSTDTQYF. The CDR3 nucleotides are TGCAGTGCTAGTGGGGGGAGGAGCACAGATACGCAGTATTTT.

In nucleotides, the CDR3 is TGCGCCAGCAGCTTGTGGGGGGGAAGCCAGCCCCAGCATTTT. As protein: CASSLWGGSQPQHF. This chain links TRBV5-1 with TRBJ1-5; maybe TRBD1 (5 bases). This CDR3 has 14 residues. Germline V gives CDR1 SGHRS, CDR2 YFSETQ. V was pared by 1 base and J by 7 bases, with 12 bases between.

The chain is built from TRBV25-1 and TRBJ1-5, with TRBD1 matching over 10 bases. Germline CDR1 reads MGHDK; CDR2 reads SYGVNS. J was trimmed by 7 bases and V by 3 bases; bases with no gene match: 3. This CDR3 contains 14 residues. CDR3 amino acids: CASSEGQGNQPQHF. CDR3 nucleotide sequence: TGTGCCAGCAGTGAGGGACAGGGGAACCAGCCCCAGCATTTT.

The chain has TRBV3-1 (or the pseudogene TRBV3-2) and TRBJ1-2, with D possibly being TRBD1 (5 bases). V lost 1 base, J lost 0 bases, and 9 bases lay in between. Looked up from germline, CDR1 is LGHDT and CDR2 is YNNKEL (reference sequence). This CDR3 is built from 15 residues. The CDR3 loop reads CASSQGGRPNYGYTF. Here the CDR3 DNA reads TGTGCCAGCAGCCAAGGGGGCAGACCTAACTATGGCTACACCTTC.

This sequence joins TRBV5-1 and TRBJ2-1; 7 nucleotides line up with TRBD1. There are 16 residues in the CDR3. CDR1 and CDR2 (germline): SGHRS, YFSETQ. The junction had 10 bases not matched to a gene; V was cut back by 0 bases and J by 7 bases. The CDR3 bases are TGCGCCAGCAGCTTGGCCTGGACAGGTATTCGAAATGAGCAGTTCTTC. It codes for CASSLAWTGIRNEQFF. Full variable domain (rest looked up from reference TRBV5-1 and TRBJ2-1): KAGVTQTPRYLIKTRGQQVTLSCSPISGHRSVSWYQQTPGQGLQFLFEYFSETQRNKGNFPGRFSGRQFSNSRSEMNVSTLELGDSALYLCASSLAWTGIRNEQFFGPGTRLTVL.

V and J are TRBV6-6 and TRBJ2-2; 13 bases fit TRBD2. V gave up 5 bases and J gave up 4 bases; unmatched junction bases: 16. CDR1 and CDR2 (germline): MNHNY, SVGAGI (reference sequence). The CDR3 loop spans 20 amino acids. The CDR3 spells CASSLPGTSGARRGTGELFF. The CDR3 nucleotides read TGTGCCAGCAGTCTCCCCGGGACTAGCGGGGCGCGTCGAGGCACCGGGGAGCTGTTTTTT.

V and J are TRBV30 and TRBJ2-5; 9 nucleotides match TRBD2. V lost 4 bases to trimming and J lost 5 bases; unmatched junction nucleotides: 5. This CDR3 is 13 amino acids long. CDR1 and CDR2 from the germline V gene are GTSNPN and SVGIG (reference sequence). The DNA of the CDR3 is TGTGCCTGGACGGCGGGGGGGCCGGAGACCCAGTACTTC. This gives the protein CAWTAGGPETQYF.

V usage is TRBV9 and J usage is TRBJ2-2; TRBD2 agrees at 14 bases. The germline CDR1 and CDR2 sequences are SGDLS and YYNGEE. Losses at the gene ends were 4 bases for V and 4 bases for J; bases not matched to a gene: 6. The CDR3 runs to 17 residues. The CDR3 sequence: CASSQTSGGAVTGELFF. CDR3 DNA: TGTGCCAGCAGCCAGACTAGCGGGGGGGCCGTCACCGGGGAGCTGTTTTTT.

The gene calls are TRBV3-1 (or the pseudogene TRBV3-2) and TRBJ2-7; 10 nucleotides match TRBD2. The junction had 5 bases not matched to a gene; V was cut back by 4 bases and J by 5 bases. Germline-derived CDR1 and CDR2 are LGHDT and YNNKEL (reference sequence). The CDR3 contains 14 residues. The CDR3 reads CASSRASGGHEQYF. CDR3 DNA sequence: TGTGCCAGCAGCCGGGCTAGCGGGGGCCACGAGCAGTACTTC.

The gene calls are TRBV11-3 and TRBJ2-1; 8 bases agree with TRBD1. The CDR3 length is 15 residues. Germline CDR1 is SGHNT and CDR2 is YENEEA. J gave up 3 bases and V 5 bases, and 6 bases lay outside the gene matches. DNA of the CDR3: TGTGCCAGCAGCCCCGGGACAGGAAGCTACAATGAGCAGTTCTTC. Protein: CASSPGTGSYNEQFF.